These 10 T cell receptor beta chains were sequenced from one sample in a study of blood T cell repertoires in COVID-19. TCRdb's copy holds only in-frame clones and misses some; the assay was immunoSEQ multiplex PCR. The data hold about 59,000 clones, with 79% observed a single time. The sequenced material came from peripheral blood. The receptor set was obtained from a man between 60 and 70 years old with acute or convalescent COVID-19.

The V gene is TRBV5-1, the J gene TRBJ1-6; 8 bases are a match to TRBD1. Germline CDR1 is SGHRS and CDR2 is YFSETQ. The CDR3 covers 14 residues. V shed 3 bases, J shed 10 bases, and the junction held 6 bases outside the gene matches. The CDR3 here is CASSSGQGGSPLHF. For the CDR3, the DNA is TGCGCCAGCAGCTCCGGACAGGGTGGGTCACCCCTCCACTTT.

The chain joins TRBV5-6 to TRBJ1-1; no clear D. CDR1 SGHDT and CDR2 YYEEEE come from the germline V gene. This CDR3 contains 14 residues. Trimming left V 3 bases short and J 4 bases short, with 13 bases between. In DNA, the CDR3 is TGTGCCAGCAGCTCCAGAGGAGGGAGCACTGAAGCTTTCTTT. Encoded protein: CASSSRGGSTEAFF. Drawing the rest from reference TRBV5-6 and TRBJ1-1, the complete variable domain is DAGVTQSPTHLIKTRGQQVTLRCSPKSGHDTVSWYQQALGQGPQFIFQYYEEEERQRGNFPDRFSGHQFPNYSSELNVNALLLGDSALYLCASSSRGGSTEAFFGQGTRLTVV.

The chain combines TRBV21-1 with TRBJ1-5; the DNA was not compared with TRBD1, the D call given in the table. TRBV21-1 is recorded as a pseudogene. CDR3 length: 17 amino acids. The DNA of the CDR3 is TGTGCCAGCAGCTTTACCCAGCCAGGGGGCATCCGTCAGCCCCAGCATTTT. Amino acid sequence: CASSFTQPGGIRQPQHF.

This clone was seen ten or more times. The chain uses TRBV5-8 and TRBJ2-3; D possibly corresponds to TRBD1 (6 bases). Trimming shortened V by 2 bases and J by 2 bases, and 9 bases separated the two germline ends. CDR1 is SGHTS, CDR2 YDEGEE, per germline. CDR3 length equals 14 residues. CDR3 amino acids: CASSFDRLTDTQYF. In DNA form, the CDR3 reads TGTGCCAGCAGCTTTGACAGGCTCACAGATACGCAGTATTTT.

This clone showed up just once. The CDR3 nucleotides are TGCGCCAGCAGTAAAATAGACTGGTCCTACGAGCAGTACTTC. Translated: CASSKIDWSYEQYF. The V call is TRBV5-1, the J call TRBJ2-7; the D is unclear. The V end was cut by 5 bases, the J end by 1 base, with 13 bases between. CDR1 and CDR2 (germline): SGHRS, YFSETQ. CDR3 size: 14 residues. The full variable domain, rest sourced from reference TRBV5-1 and TRBJ2-7, is KAGVTQTPRYLIKTRGQQVTLSCSPISGHRSVSWYQQTPGQGLQFLFEYFSETQRNKGNFPGRFSGRQFSNSRSEMNVSTLELGDSALYLCASSKIDWSYEQYFGPGTRLTVT.

V and J are TRBV4-1 and TRBJ1-2, with 7 nucleotides matching TRBD1. V lost 3 bases to trimming and J lost 8 bases; unmatched junction nucleotides: 9. Germline V gene data show CDR1 as MGHRA and CDR2 as YSYEKL. The CDR3 extends over 14 amino acids. The CDR3 is CASSQTGYVVGYTF. CDR3 DNA sequence: TGCGCCAGCAGCCAGACAGGGTACGTCGTGGGCTACACCTTC.

The chain employs TRBV10-3 and TRBJ1-1, with 7 bases identical to TRBD1. J lost 1 base, V lost 6 bases, and 5 bases had no gene match. The CDR3 consists of 14 residues. Germline CDR1 reads ENHRY; CDR2 reads SYGVKD. The CDR3 is CAIRSGTENTEAFF. DNA of the CDR3: TGTGCCATCAGGTCCGGGACAGAGAACACTGAAGCTTTCTTT.

The chain is built from TRBV7-9 and TRBJ1-1; TRBD1 aligns across 11 bases. With V trimmed by 5 bases and J by 6 bases, 8 bases remained unmatched. This CDR3 has 15 residues. Germline loops: CDR1 SEHNR, CDR2 FQNEAQ (reference sequence). The CDR3 spells CASSPWTGGASEAFF. The CDR3 DNA follows: TGTGCCAGCAGCCCGTGGACAGGGGGCGCTTCTGAAGCTTTCTTT.

The chain joins TRBV18 to TRBJ1-2; D is ambiguous. Germline loops: CDR1 KGHSH, CDR2 LQKENI. The V and J ends lost 0 bases and 4 bases respectively, with 15 bases between them. The CDR3 is made up of 16 amino acids. DNA of the CDR3: TGTGCCAGCTCACCACCCCTGGGCCCTAAATCCTATGGCTACACCTTC. Its protein product is CASSPPLGPKSYGYTF.

The chain has TRBV6-5 and TRBJ2-1; TRBD2 matches 11 bases. The germline CDR1 and CDR2 sequences are MNHEY and SVGAGI. J was trimmed by 9 bases and V by 6 bases; bases with no gene match: 7. This CDR3 has 14 amino acids. CDR3 sequence reads: CASRDRGLAGEQFF. The CDR3, as DNA: TGTGCCAGCAGGGATAGAGGACTAGCGGGTGAGCAGTTCTTC.